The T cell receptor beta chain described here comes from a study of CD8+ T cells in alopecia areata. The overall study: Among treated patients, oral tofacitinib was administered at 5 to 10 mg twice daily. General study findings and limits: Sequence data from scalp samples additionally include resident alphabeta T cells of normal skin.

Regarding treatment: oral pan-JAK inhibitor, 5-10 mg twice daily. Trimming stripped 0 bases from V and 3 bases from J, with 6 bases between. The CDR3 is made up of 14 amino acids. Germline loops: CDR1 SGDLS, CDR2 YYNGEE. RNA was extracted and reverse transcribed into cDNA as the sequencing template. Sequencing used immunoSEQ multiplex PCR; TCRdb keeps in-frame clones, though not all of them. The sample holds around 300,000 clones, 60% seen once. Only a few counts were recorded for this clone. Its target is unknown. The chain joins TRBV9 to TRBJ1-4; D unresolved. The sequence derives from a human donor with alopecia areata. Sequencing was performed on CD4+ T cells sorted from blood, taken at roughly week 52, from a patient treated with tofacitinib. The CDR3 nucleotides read TGTGCCAGCAGCGTAGGAACTGCTAATGAAAAACTGTTTTTT. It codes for CASSVGTANEKLFF.